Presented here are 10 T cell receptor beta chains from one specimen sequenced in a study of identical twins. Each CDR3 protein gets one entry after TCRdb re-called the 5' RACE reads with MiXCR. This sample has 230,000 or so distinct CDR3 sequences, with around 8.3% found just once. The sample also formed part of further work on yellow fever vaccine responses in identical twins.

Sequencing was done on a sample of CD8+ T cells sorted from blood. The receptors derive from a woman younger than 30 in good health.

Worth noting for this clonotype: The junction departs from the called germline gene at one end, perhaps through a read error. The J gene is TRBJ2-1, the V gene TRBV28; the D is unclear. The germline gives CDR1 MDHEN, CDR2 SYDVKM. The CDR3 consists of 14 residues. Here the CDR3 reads CASRSRPSYNEQSF. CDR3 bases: TGTGCCAGCAGGTCTAGACCCAGCTACAATGAGCAGTCCTTC.

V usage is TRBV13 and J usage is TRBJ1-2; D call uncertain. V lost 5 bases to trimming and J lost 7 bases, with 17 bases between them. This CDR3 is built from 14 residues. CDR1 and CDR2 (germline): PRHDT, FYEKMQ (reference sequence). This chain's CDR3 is CASSRRPDRAGYTF. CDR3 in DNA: TGTGCCAGCAGCCGTCGTCCGGACCGGGCTGGCTACACCTTC.

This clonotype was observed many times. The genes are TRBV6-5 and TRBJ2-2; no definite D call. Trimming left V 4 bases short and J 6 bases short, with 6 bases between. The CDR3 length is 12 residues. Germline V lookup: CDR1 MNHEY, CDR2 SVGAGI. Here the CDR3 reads CASSWSSGELFF. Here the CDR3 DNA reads TGTGCCAGCAGTTGGTCCTCCGGGGAGCTGTTTTTT.

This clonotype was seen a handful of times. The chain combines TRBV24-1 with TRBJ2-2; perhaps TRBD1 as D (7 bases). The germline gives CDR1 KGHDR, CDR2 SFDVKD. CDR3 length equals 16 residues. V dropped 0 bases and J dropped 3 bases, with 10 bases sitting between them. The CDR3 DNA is TGTGCCACCAGTGATTTGAGCAGGGGGGACACCGGGGAGCTGTTTTTT. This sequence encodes CATSDLSRGDTGELFF.

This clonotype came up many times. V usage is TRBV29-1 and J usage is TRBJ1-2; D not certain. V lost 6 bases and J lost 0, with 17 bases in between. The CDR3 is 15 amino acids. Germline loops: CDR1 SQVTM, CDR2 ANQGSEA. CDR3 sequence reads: CSVLGAEDTNYGYTF. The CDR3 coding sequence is TGCAGCGTCCTAGGAGCAGAAGATACTAACTATGGCTACACCTTC.

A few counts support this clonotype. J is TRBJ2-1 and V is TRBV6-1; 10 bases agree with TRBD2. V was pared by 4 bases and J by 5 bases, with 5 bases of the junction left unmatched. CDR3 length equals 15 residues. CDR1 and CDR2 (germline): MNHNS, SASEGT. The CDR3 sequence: CASSARTSGNNEQFF. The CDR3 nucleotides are TGTGCCAGCAGTGCTCGGACTAGCGGTAACAATGAGCAGTTCTTC.

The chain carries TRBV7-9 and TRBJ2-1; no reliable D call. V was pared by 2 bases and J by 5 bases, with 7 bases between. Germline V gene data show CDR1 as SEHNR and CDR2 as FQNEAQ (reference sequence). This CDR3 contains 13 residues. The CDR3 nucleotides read TGTGCCAGCAGCTTAAGCCAGGACAATGAGCAGTTCTTC. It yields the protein CASSLSQDNEQFF.

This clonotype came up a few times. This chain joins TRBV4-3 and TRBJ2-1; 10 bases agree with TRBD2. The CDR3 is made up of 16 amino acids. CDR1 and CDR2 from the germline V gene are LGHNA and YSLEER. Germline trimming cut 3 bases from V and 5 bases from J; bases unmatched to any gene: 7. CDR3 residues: CASSHLTSGPHNEQFF. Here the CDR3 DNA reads TGCGCCAGCAGCCACTTGACTAGCGGGCCCCACAATGAGCAGTTCTTC.

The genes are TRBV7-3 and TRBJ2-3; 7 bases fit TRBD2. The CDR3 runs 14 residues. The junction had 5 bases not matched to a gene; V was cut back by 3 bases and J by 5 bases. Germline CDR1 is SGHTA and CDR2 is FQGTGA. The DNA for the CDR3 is TGTGCCAGCAGCTTGTTGGCTAGCGGAGATACGCAGTATTTT. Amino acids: CASSLLASGDTQYF.

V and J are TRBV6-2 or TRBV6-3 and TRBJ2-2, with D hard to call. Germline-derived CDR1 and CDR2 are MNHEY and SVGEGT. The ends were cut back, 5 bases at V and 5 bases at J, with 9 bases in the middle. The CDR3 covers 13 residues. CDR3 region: CASSKEETGELFF. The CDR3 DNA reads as TGTGCCAGCAGTAAAGAGGAGACCGGGGAGCTGTTTTTT.